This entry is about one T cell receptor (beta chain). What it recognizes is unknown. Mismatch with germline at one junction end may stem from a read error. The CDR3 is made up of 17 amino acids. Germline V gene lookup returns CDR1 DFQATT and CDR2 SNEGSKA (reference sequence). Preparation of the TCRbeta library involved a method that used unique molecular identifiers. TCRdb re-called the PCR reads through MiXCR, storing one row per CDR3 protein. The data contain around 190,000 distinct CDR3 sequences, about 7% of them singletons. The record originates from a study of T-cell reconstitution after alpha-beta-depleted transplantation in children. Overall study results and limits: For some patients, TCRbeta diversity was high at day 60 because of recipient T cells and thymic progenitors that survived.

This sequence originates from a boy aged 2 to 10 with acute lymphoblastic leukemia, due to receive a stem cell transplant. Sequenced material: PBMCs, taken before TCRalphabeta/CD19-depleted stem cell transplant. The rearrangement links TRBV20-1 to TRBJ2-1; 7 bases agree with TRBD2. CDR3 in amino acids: CCARSGGEGGIYNEQFF. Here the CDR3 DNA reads TGCTGTGCTAGATCAGGCGGGGAGGGAGGTATTTACAATGAGCAGTTCTTC.